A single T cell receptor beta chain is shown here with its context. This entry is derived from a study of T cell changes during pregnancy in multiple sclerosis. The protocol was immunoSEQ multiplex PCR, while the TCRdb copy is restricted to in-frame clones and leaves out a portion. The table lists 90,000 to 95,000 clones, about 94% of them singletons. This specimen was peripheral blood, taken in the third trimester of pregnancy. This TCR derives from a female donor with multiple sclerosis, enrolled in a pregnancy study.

The CDR3, as DNA: TGTGCCTGGAGTACTGACCACGACGGGGAGCAGTACTTC. Protein: CAWSTDHDGEQYF. The rearrangement joins TRBV30 to TRBJ2-7, with D unclear. The CDR3 covers 13 residues. Trimming shortened V by 2 bases and J by 7 bases, and 15 bases separated the two germline ends. Germline V gene lookup returns CDR1 GTSNPN and CDR2 SVGIG (reference sequence).